The next 28 T cell receptor beta chains were all read from a single sample in a study of Ad26.COV2.S vaccination and SARS-CoV-2 variants. Sequenced by immunoSEQ multiplex PCR; TCRdb stores in-frame clones only, minus some. This table has more than 250,000 clones, around 87% appearing once. Indicated treatment: roughly 20 received Ad26.COV2.S at low or high dose, single or two shots; about five received placebo; per-sample allocation not given. Samples were taken on day 63 after the first vaccine or placebo injection. Sequences were derived from peripheral blood, sampled in a trial of Ad26.COV2.S vaccine versus placebo. All receptors derive from a person aged 18-60 years who received the Ad26.COV2.S COVID-19 vaccine or a placebo.

This chain uses TRBV6-2 or TRBV6-3 with TRBJ2-3; 12 nucleotides match TRBD2. This CDR3 has 15 amino acids. Unmatched junction bases numbered 4, after V lost 7 bases and J lost 2 bases. Germline-derived CDR1 and CDR2 are MNHEY and SVGEGT. CDR3 sequence: CASTPSGGDTDTQYF. The CDR3 bases are TGTGCCAGCACCCCTAGCGGGGGGGACACAGATACGCAGTATTTT.

The count of this clone is one. The V and J genes are TRBV6-4 and TRBJ1-6; 7 bases line up with TRBD1. Trimming took 5 bases from V and 7 from J; bases not matched to a gene: 5. Germline values: CDR1 MRHNA, CDR2 SNTAGT. The CDR3 length is 14 residues. The CDR3 bases are TGTGCCAGCAGTCCGACAGGGCTCAATTCACCCCTCCACTTT. Translation: CASSPTGLNSPLHF.

The CDR3: CASSLVSEGPTEAFF. Here the CDR3 DNA reads TGTGCCAGCAGTTTAGTGTCAGAAGGTCCAACTGAAGCTTTCTTT. The rearrangement uses TRBV28 and TRBJ1-1; D remains unclear. The germline CDR1 and CDR2 sequences are MDHEN and SYDVKM. V was trimmed by 2 bases and J by 5 bases, leaving 15 bases between them. The CDR3 sequence is 15 residues long. Full variable domain (rest looked up from reference TRBV28 and TRBJ1-1): DVKVTQSSRYLVKRTGEKVFLECVQDMDHENMFWYRQDPGLGLRLIYFSYDVKMKEKGDIPEGYSVSREKKERFSLILESASTNQTSMYLCASSLVSEGPTEAFFGQGTRLTVV.

The CDR3 here is CASSIQVAKNIQYF. The DNA of the CDR3 is TGTGCCAGTAGTATTCAAGTAGCCAAAAACATTCAGTACTTC. V and J are TRBV19 and TRBJ2-4, with D hard to call. The CDR3 spans 14 residues. Deletions cut 3 bases from V and 0 bases from J, with 6 bases between. Germline CDR1 LNHDA, CDR2 SQIVND (reference sequence).

A single count supports this clone. This chain uses TRBV29-1 with TRBJ2-1; D gene uncertain. This CDR3 has 11 amino acids. The germline V gene encodes CDR1 SQVTM and CDR2 ANQGSEA. V lost 4 bases, J lost 5 bases, and 6 bases lay in between. The CDR3 DNA is TGCAGCGTTGCACAGCACAATGAGCAGTTCTTC. Residues: CSVAQHNEQFF.

V usage is TRBV6-1 and J usage is TRBJ2-7, with a weak D call TRBD1 (6 bases). The V gene's germline CDR1 is MNHNS and CDR2 SASEGT. The CDR3 covers 13 residues. Trimming pared 2 bases from V and 7 bases from J, leaving 12 bases between. The CDR3 spells CASSELGAGEQYF. The CDR3 DNA is TGTGCCAGCAGTGAATTGGGGGCTGGAGAGCAGTACTTC.

V and J are TRBV16 and TRBJ1-6; no reliable D call. CDR1 and CDR2 (germline): KGHSY, FQNENV. V gave up 1 base and J gave up 5 bases, with 9 bases separating them. The CDR3 sequence is 15 residues long. CDR3 nucleotide sequence: TGTGCCAGCAGCCAATATCTAAATGATAATTCACCCCTCCACTTT. Amino acids: CASSQYLNDNSPLHF. Supplemented by reference TRBV16 and TRBJ1-6, the full variable domain reads GEEVAQTPKHLVRGEGQKAKLYCAPIKGHSYVFWYQQVLKNEFKFLISFQNENVFDETGMPKERFSAKCLPNSPCSLEIQATKLEDSAVYFCASSQYLNDNSPLHFGNGTRLTVT.

This chain uses TRBV2 with TRBJ2-2, with a weak D call TRBD1 (6 bases). The CDR3 has 15 amino acids. Germline assignment: CDR1 SNHLY and CDR2 FYNNEI. With 6 bases removed from V and 0 bases from J, the gap between germline ends came to 11 bases. The CDR3 is CASRRTATNTGELFF. CDR3 DNA sequence: TGTGCCAGCAGAAGGACAGCTACGAACACCGGGGAGCTGTTTTTT.

The V and J genes are TRBV19 and TRBJ1-2; 8 nucleotides line up with TRBD1. The CDR3 covers 14 residues. Germline V gene sequence: CDR1 LNHDA, CDR2 SQIVND (reference sequence). The V gene end was trimmed by 4 bases and the J gene end by 7 bases; junction bases not matched to a gene: 8. CDR3 loop: CASSKPWTGFGYTF. The CDR3 region has the DNA TGTGCCAGTAGTAAACCATGGACAGGGTTTGGCTACACCTTC.

The chain couples TRBV25-1 to TRBJ1-1, with unresolved D. This CDR3 is 9 amino acids long. The germline CDR1 and CDR2 sequences are MGHDK and SYGVNS. Trimming took off 11 bases at V and 3 bases at J, with 4 bases between the two ends. The CDR3: CAGYTEAFF. As DNA, the CDR3 is TGTGCCGGATACACTGAAGCTTTCTTT.

The chain is built from TRBV5-1 and TRBJ2-3, with no clear D. This CDR3 spans 13 amino acids. V lost 0 bases and J 6 bases, leaving 8 bases between the germline ends. CDR1 SGHRS and CDR2 YFSETQ come from the germline V gene. This CDR3 is CASSLGGVDTQYF. CDR3 nucleotide sequence: TGCGCCAGCAGCTTGGGTGGAGTGGATACGCAGTATTTT.

In its sample, this clone was seen a few times. The chain links TRBV5-1 to TRBJ1-1, with D maybe TRBD1 (6 bases). Trimming took off 3 bases at V and 6 bases at J, with 15 bases between the two ends. CDR1 SGHRS and CDR2 YFSETQ come from the germline V gene. The CDR3 consists of 14 residues. Here the CDR3 reads CASSSPPGASEAFF. The CDR3 DNA reads TGCGCCAGCAGCTCTCCACCGGGGGCGTCTGAAGCTTTCTTT.

The chain carries TRBV5-1 and TRBJ2-7; 15 nucleotides match TRBD2. CDR1 and CDR2 from the germline V gene are SGHRS and YFSETQ. Losses at the gene ends were 2 bases for V and 2 bases for J; bases not matched to a gene: 14. This CDR3 is 20 amino acids long. CDR3 residues: CASSLTGTSGRILGTYEQYF. CDR3 nucleotide sequence: TGCGCCAGCAGCTTAACCGGGACTAGCGGGAGGATACTGGGGACCTACGAGCAGTACTTC.

This chain connects TRBV6-1 to TRBJ1-6; the D gene is possibly TRBD1 (5 bases). Per germline, CDR1 MNHNS and CDR2 SASEGT. This CDR3 has 16 residues. Trimming took off 1 base at V and 9 bases at J, with 16 bases between the two ends. The CDR3 sequence is CASSEGGVSHSSPLHF. The CDR3 DNA sequence: TGTGCCAGCAGTGAAGGGGGGGTGAGCCATTCTTCACCCCTCCACTTT.

The chain recombines TRBV5-4 with TRBJ2-3; possible D gene TRBD2, 7 bases. The CDR3 is made up of 17 amino acids. V lost 2 bases and J lost 3, with 19 bases in between. Germline assignment: CDR1 SGHNT and CDR2 YYREEE (reference sequence). The CDR3 here is CASSFFYGGGGTDTQYF. The DNA for the CDR3 is TGTGCCAGCAGCTTTTTCTACGGGGGAGGGGGAACAGATACGCAGTATTTT.

The DNA of the CDR3 is TGTGCCAGCAGTACCAGGGCCCGGACTAATGAAAAACTGTTTTTT. Protein: CASSTRARTNEKLFF. The chain carries TRBV2 and TRBJ1-4; D is possibly TRBD1 (5 bases). Germline lookup yields CDR1 SNHLY and CDR2 FYNNEI. The CDR3 runs 15 residues. With 5 bases removed from V and 2 bases from J, the gap between germline ends came to 12 bases.

This sequence joins TRBV6-4 and TRBJ2-1, with 16 bases that match TRBD2. The CDR3 contains 19 residues. Germline V lookup: CDR1 MRHNA, CDR2 SNTAGT. V gave up 6 bases and J gave up 7 bases; unmatched junction bases: 15. In DNA, the CDR3 is TGTGCCAGCAGCATGGGACTAGCGGGAGGGCCTAGGTGGAGTAATGAGCAGTTCTTC. Protein: CASSMGLAGGPRWSNEQFF.

J is TRBJ1-2 and V is TRBV7-8; 9 bases are a match to TRBD1. The V segment lost 2 bases and the J segment 2 bases; nucleotides outside the gene matches: 6. CDR1 is SGHVS and CDR2 is FQNEAQ in the germline V gene. The CDR3 is made up of 16 amino acids. CDR3 protein: CASSLYDRGSNYGYTF. The CDR3 DNA is TGTGCCAGCAGCTTATACGACAGGGGGTCGAACTATGGCTACACCTTC.

This clone was observed once. This chain links TRBV6-5 with TRBJ1-3; a weak D match, TRBD1 (6 bases). The CDR3 extends over 15 amino acids. V dropped 5 bases and J dropped 0 bases, with 11 bases sitting between them. Germline assignment: CDR1 MNHEY and CDR2 SVGAGI. The CDR3 nucleotides read TGTGCCAGCAGTAGCACAGGGTTCTCTGGAAACACCATATATTTT. It specifies CASSSTGFSGNTIYF.

On this clone itself: The same CDR3 is also encoded by other DNA sequences in this sample. V gene TRBV19 combines with J gene TRBJ1-1, with unresolved D. Per the germline V gene, CDR1 is LNHDA and CDR2 is SQIVND (reference sequence). This CDR3 has 13 residues. V lost 6 bases to trimming and J lost 0 bases, with 8 bases between them. In DNA form, the CDR3 reads TGTGCCAGTAGCCCATATATGAACACTGAAGCTTTCTTT. Its translation is CASSPYMNTEAFF.

Here the CDR3 DNA reads TGCAGCGTTGACTTCCAGAGTTCTGGGAATGAGCAGTTCTTC. Translated, it gives CSVDFQSSGNEQFF. The chain carries TRBV29-1 and TRBJ2-1, with D unresolved. Germline V CDR1 and CDR2: SQVTM, ANQGSEA. The CDR3 contains 14 residues. Deletions cut 3 bases from V and 7 bases from J, with 16 bases between.

J is TRBJ2-1 and V is TRBV28; 8 positions match TRBD2. Trimming at V came to 7 bases and at J to 2 bases, leaving 4 bases not matched to a gene. The germline gives CDR1 MDHEN, CDR2 SYDVKM. This CDR3 spans 14 amino acids. DNA of the CDR3: TGTGCCAGCAAACCCGGGGGGGCCTACAATGAGCAGTTCTTC. Its protein is CASKPGGAYNEQFF.

The genes are TRBV7-9 and TRBJ2-3; D gene uncertain. The ends were cut back, 5 bases at V and 3 bases at J, with 15 bases in the middle. The CDR3 extends over 15 amino acids. Germline CDR1 and CDR2: SEHNR and FQNEAQ (reference sequence). For the CDR3, the DNA is TGTGCCAGCAGCCCCCGCGGCGGTGGGACAGATACGCAGTATTTT. Protein sequence: CASSPRGGGTDTQYF.

This clone was seen more than once but under ten times. CDR3 in amino acids: CASSLRPNPSSPLHF. In DNA form, the CDR3 reads TGCGCCAGCAGCTTGCGCCCGAACCCGAGCTCACCCCTCCACTTT. The genes are TRBV5-1 and TRBJ1-6; unclear D gene. Germline V gene data show CDR1 as SGHRS and CDR2 as YFSETQ. Trimming cost V 1 base and J 10 bases, with 15 bases left between them. The CDR3 totals 15 residues.

The V gene is TRBV5-1, the J gene TRBJ2-7; D perhaps matches TRBD2 (5 bases). Germline V CDR1 and CDR2: SGHRS, YFSETQ. V gave up 4 bases and J gave up 3 bases, with 17 bases separating them. The CDR3 is made up of 15 amino acids. CDR3 sequence (DNA): TGCGCCAGCAGCCCAGATCGGGGTCGGGGCTACGAGCAGTACTTC. Protein sequence: CASSPDRGRGYEQYF.

V is TRBV3-1 (or the pseudogene TRBV3-2) and J is TRBJ1-4; D is unclear. This CDR3 has 12 amino acids. V dropped 0 bases and J dropped 9 bases, with 5 bases sitting between them. Germline values: CDR1 LGHDT, CDR2 YNNKEL (reference sequence). The CDR3: CASSQDRKKLFF. In DNA form, the CDR3 reads TGTGCCAGCAGCCAAGATAGAAAAAAACTGTTTTTT.

V and J are TRBV6-1 and TRBJ1-2, with D unclear. Germline CDR1 is MNHNS and CDR2 is SASEGT. Trimming shortened V by 2 bases and J by 8 bases, and 9 bases separated the two germline ends. This CDR3 contains 12 residues. CDR3 amino acids: CASSELGLGYTF. DNA of the CDR3: TGTGCCAGCAGTGAACTGGGTCTGGGCTACACCTTC.

The chain joins TRBV6-2 or TRBV6-3 to TRBJ2-7; 7 bases are shared with TRBD1. The ends lost 6 bases at V and 0 bases at J; junction bases unmatched: 8. The length of the CDR3 is 15 residues. Germline-derived CDR1 and CDR2 are MNHEY and SVGEGT. CDR3 sequence reads: CASRYRDRYSYEQYF. The CDR3 region has the DNA TGTGCCAGCAGATACCGGGACAGATACTCCTACGAGCAGTACTTC.